Following are 18 T cell receptor beta chains from one sample sequenced in a study of cytomegalovirus exposure and HLA in healthy donors (dated by TCRdb to about 2017). Libraries were built with the immunoSEQ multiplex PCR assay. For the multiplex PCR, a mixture combining 60 forward primers for TCR Vbeta segments and 13 reverse primers for TCR Jbeta segments was used. The source is immuneACCESS, and TCRdb retained only in-frame sequences with V and J called. Part of the clones is not carried over; for the studies checked, unresolved V genes explain less than half of this, and the remainder is unexplained. Recorded for this sample are hundreds of thousands of clones; less than 85% of them occurred a single time. In total, the top ten clones hold roughly 0.62% of the sample. Material for sequencing was PBMCs. The receptors stem from a man aged 18 to 30 in good health and CMV-seronegative.

The chain carries TRBV4-1 and TRBJ2-7; 8 bases map to TRBD2. Germline V gene lookup returns CDR1 MGHRA and CDR2 YSYEKL. This CDR3 comprises 15 residues. Germline trimming cut 1 base from V and 1 base from J; bases unmatched to any gene: 3. DNA of the CDR3: TGCGCCAGCAGCCAAGGAGCGGGGGCATCCTACGAGCAGTACTTC. Protein product: CASSQGAGASYEQYF.

V is TRBV5-8 and J is TRBJ2-3; tentatively, D is TRBD2 (6 bases). CDR3 length: 14 amino acids. The germline CDR1 and CDR2 sequences are SGHTS and YDEGEE. V was cut by 5 bases and J by 4 bases, with 14 bases left in between. The CDR3 loop reads CASRLGGGADTQYF. CDR3 bases: TGTGCCAGCAGACTCGGCGGAGGGGCAGATACGCAGTATTTT.

This sequence joins TRBV4-1 and TRBJ2-7, with TRBD2 as a possible D gene (7 bases). The CDR3 loop spans 17 amino acids. Trimming removed 0 bases from V and 1 base from J, with 16 bases in between. Germline CDR1 reads MGHRA; CDR2 reads YSYEKL. The CDR3 nucleotides are TGCGCCAGCAGCCAAGAAATGAGGGGGGGACGATCCTACGAGCAGTACTTC. It translates to CASSQEMRGGRSYEQYF.

Points on this clone: A read error may produce the germline difference seen at one junction end. V and J are TRBV6-1 and TRBJ2-7, with D perhaps matching TRBD2 (5 bases). This CDR3 spans 15 amino acids. Germline CDR1 is MNHNS and CDR2 is SASEGT. Written as DNA, the CDR3 is TGTGTCAGCAGTGAAAAGGCTAGCCGCCTTCTCGAGCAGTACTTC. This sequence encodes CVSSEKASRLLEQYF.

This clone was seen just once. The chain recombines TRBV28 with TRBJ1-1; TRBD1 aligns across 7 bases. J lost 2 bases, V lost 3 bases, and 6 bases had no gene match. Germline CDR1 reads MDHEN; CDR2 reads SYDVKM. CDR3 size: 15 residues. CDR3 coding DNA: TGTGCCAGCAGTTTGCAATGGGACAGTAACACTGAAGCTTTCTTT. It encodes CASSLQWDSNTEAFF. Full variable domain (outside the CDR3, taken from reference TRBV28 and TRBJ1-1): DVKVTQSSRYLVKRTGEKVFLECVQDMDHENMFWYRQDPGLGLRLIYFSYDVKMKEKGDIPEGYSVSREKKERFSLILESASTNQTSMYLCASSLQWDSNTEAFFGQGTRLTVV.

The V gene is TRBV15, the J gene TRBJ1-1, with D unresolved. Germline V gene lookup returns CDR1 LNHNV and CDR2 YYDKDF (reference sequence). This CDR3 has 13 amino acids. V was clipped by 1 base and J by 6 bases, with 9 bases between them. In DNA, the CDR3 is TGTGCCACCAGCAGAGGGTTGAGCTCTGAAGCTTTCTTT. Translating it yields CATSRGLSSEAFF. Complete variable domain (other parts from reference TRBV15 and TRBJ1-1): DAMVIQNPRYQVTQFGKPVTLSCSQTLNHNVMYWYQQKSSQAPKLLFHYYDKDFNNEADTPDNFQSRRPNTSFCFLDIRSPGLGDTAMYLCATSRGLSSEAFFGQGTRLTVV.

This clone has more than one count but fewer than ten. The chain links TRBV6-5 to TRBJ2-7, with 7 bases that match TRBD1. Unmatched junction bases numbered 11, after V lost 2 bases and J lost 7 bases. This CDR3 is 15 amino acids long. Germline CDR1 is MNHEY and CDR2 is SVGAGI. CDR3 loop: CASSYTRQGIGEQYF. The CDR3 nucleotides are TGTGCCAGCAGTTACACCCGACAGGGAATTGGGGAGCAGTACTTC.

This chain connects TRBV6-5 to TRBJ1-2; D is unclear. The V gene's germline CDR1 is MNHEY and CDR2 SVGAGI. The CDR3 runs 13 residues. Between the trimmed V and J ends, which lost 6 bases and 4 bases, there was a span of 12 bases. The CDR3 DNA sequence: TGTGCCAGCAGCCCTACCGCCCGCTATGGCTACACCTTC. Translated, it gives CASSPTARYGYTF.

The chain has TRBV28 and TRBJ1-1, with a possible D match to TRBD1 (5 bases). The germline V gene encodes CDR1 MDHEN and CDR2 SYDVKM. The CDR3 runs to 14 residues. Between the trimmed V and J ends, which lost 11 bases and 1 base, there was a span of 17 bases. For the CDR3, the DNA is TGTGCCCAATCCAGGGCCTACCCGAACACTGAAGCTTTCTTT. Translation: CAQSRAYPNTEAFF.

V and J are TRBV30 and TRBJ2-7, with TRBD2 identical over 13 bases. The germline CDR1 and CDR2 sequences are GTSNPN and SVGIG (reference sequence). J lost 6 bases, V lost 5 bases, and 10 bases had no gene match. This CDR3 comprises 15 residues. The CDR3: CAWVRTSGRGGEQYF. The CDR3 nucleotides read TGTGCCTGGGTTCGGACTAGCGGGAGAGGGGGCGAGCAGTACTTC.

This clone was counted a few times. This chain uses TRBV9 with TRBJ1-1; 7 bases agree with TRBD1. CDR3 size: 14 residues. V shed 4 bases, J shed 3 bases, and the junction held 6 bases outside the gene matches. The germline V gene encodes CDR1 SGDLS and CDR2 YYNGEE. CDR3 amino acids: CASSLTGAYTEAFF. CDR3 DNA: TGTGCCAGCAGCCTTACAGGGGCGTACACTGAAGCTTTCTTT.

The chain couples TRBV28 to TRBJ2-5; perhaps TRBD1 as D (5 bases). V gave up 2 bases and J gave up 2 bases, with 12 bases separating them. The CDR3 consists of 15 residues. Germline V gene data show CDR1 as MDHEN and CDR2 as SYDVKM. The chain's CDR3 is CASSLGRQRQETQYF. The CDR3 DNA follows: TGTGCCAGCAGTTTAGGTAGACAGCGTCAAGAGACCCAGTACTTC.

This clone appeared once. The chain links TRBV15 to TRBJ2-7; 7 nucleotides align to TRBD1. The CDR3 totals 14 residues. V dropped 5 bases and J dropped 4; count of bases not matched to a gene: 8. From germline, CDR1 is LNHNV and CDR2 YYDKDF (reference sequence). CDR3 DNA sequence: TGTGCCACCAGCCGTCGGGACAGTCTGTACGAGCAGTACTTC. Protein product: CATSRRDSLYEQYF.

The sample holds a few counts of this clone. The CDR3 nucleotides are TGTGCCAGCTCACCGGGGACTAGCGGTGCGTTGGACGAGCAGTACTTC. As protein: CASSPGTSGALDEQYF. The rearrangement links TRBV18 to TRBJ2-7, with TRBD2 matching 11 bases. The CDR3 has 16 amino acids. The V segment lost 3 bases and the J segment 5 bases; nucleotides outside the gene matches: 9. From germline, CDR1 is KGHSH and CDR2 LQKENI.

The chain carries TRBV2 and TRBJ2-7, with D possibly TRBD1 on 6 matching bases. The length of the CDR3 is 12 residues. Deletions cut 7 bases from V and 2 bases from J, with 9 bases between. Germline V lookup: CDR1 SNHLY, CDR2 FYNNEI. The CDR3 is CASTRQAYEQYF. The DNA for the CDR3 is TGTGCCAGCACGCGACAGGCCTACGAGCAGTACTTC.

This chain uses TRBV7-6 with TRBJ1-1, with TRBD1 matching over 9 bases. Germline V CDR1 and CDR2: SGHVS, FNYEAQ. With 2 bases clipped from V and 5 bases from J, the junction kept 6 bases outside the gene matches. This CDR3 region has 15 residues. The CDR3 nucleotides are TGTGCCAGCAGCTTATGGGACAGGGAAGGGACTGAAGCTTTCTTT. Protein sequence: CASSLWDREGTEAFF.

V is TRBV28 and J is TRBJ2-6; tentatively, D is TRBD1 (5 bases). Germline V gives CDR1 MDHEN, CDR2 SYDVKM. V lost 6 bases and J lost 2, with 17 bases in between. The CDR3 has 17 amino acids. The CDR3 DNA sequence: TGTGCCAGCAGCCTCAGGGTTTTGAGCACTGGGGCCAACGTCCTGACTTTC. Amino acid sequence: CASSLRVLSTGANVLTF.

The J gene is TRBJ2-1, the V gene TRBV19, with D unresolved. CDR3 length: 13 amino acids. V lost 9 bases and J 6 bases, leaving 15 bases between the germline ends. CDR1 and CDR2 from the germline V gene are LNHDA and SQIVND (reference sequence). The DNA for the CDR3 is TGTGCCAGCTCCGACCCATGGAGCAATGAGCAGTTCTTC. Translation: CASSDPWSNEQFF.